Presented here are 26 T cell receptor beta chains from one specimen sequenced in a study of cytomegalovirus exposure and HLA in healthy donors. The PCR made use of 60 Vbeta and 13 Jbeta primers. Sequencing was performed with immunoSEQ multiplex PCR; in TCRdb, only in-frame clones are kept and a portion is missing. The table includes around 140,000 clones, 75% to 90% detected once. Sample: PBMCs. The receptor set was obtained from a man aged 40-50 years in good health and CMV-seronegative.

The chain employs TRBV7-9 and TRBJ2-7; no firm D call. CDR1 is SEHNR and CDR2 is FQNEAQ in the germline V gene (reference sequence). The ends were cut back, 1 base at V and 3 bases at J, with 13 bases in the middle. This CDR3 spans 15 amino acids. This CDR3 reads CASSLGFAANYEQYF. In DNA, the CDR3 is TGTGCCAGCAGCTTAGGGTTTGCGGCGAACTACGAGCAGTACTTC.

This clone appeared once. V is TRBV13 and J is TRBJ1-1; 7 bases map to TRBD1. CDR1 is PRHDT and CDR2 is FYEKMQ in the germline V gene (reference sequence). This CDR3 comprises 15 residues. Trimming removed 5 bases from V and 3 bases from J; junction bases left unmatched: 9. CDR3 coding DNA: TGTGCCAGCAGCAACGACAGGGAGTTTGACACTGAAGCTTTCTTT. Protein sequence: CASSNDREFDTEAFF.

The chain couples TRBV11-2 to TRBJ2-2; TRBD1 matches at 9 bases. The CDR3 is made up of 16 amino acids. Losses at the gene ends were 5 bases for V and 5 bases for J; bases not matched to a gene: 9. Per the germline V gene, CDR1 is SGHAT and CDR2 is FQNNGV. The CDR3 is CASSPPGQGWTGELFF. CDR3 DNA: TGTGCCAGCAGCCCTCCGGGACAGGGTTGGACCGGGGAGCTGTTTTTT.

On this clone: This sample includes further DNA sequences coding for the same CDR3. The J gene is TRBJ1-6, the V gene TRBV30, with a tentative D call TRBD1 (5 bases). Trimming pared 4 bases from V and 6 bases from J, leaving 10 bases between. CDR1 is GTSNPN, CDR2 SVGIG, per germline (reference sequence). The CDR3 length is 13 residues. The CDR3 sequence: CAWTGTVNSPLHF. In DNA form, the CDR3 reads TGTGCCTGGACAGGGACTGTTAATTCACCCCTCCACTTT.

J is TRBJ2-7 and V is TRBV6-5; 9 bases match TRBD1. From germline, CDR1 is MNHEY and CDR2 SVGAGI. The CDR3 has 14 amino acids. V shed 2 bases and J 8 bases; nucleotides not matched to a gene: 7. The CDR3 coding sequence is TGTGCCAGCAGTTACGGGGGGACAGGGAACCAGCAGTACTTC. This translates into CASSYGGTGNQQYF.

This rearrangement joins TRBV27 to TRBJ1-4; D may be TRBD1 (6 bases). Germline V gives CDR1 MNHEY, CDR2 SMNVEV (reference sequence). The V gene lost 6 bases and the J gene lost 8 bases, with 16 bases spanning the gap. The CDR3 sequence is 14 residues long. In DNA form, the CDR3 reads TGTGCCAGCAGCCCTCTGGGGCAGGGGGAAAAACTGTTTTTT. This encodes CASSPLGQGEKLFF.

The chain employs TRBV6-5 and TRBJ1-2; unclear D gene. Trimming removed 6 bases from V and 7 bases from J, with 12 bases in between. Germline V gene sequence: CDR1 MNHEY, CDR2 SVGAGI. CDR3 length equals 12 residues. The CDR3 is CASRSGNGGYTF. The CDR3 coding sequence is TGTGCCAGCAGATCAGGAAACGGTGGCTACACCTTC.

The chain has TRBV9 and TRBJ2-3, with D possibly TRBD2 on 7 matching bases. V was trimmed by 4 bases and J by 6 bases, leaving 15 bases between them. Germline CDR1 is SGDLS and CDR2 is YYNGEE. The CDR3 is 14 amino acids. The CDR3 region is CASSLQGGGDTQYF. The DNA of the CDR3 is TGTGCCAGCAGCCTACAGGGAGGGGGGGATACGCAGTATTTT.

This chain's CDR3 is CASSQEDYTDTQYF. The CDR3 DNA reads as TGCGCCAGCAGCCAGGAGGACTACACAGATACGCAGTATTTT. The gene calls are TRBV4-3 and TRBJ2-3, with D possibly TRBD2 on 6 matching bases. The CDR3 spans 14 residues. The germline V gene encodes CDR1 LGHNA and CDR2 YSLEER. Trimming removed 3 bases from V and 2 bases from J, with 9 bases in between.

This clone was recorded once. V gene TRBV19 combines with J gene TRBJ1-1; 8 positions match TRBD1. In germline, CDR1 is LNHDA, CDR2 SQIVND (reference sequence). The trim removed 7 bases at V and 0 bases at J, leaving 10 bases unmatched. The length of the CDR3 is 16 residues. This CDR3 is CASTSPGQGLNTEAFF. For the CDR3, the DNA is TGTGCCAGTACCTCCCCAGGACAGGGCTTGAACACTGAAGCTTTCTTT.

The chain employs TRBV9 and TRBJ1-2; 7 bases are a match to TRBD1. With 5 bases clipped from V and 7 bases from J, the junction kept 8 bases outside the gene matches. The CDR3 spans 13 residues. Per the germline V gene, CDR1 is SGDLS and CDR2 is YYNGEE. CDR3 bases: TGTGCCAGCAGAGAAACAGGGGTGAGTGGCTACACCTTC. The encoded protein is CASRETGVSGYTF.

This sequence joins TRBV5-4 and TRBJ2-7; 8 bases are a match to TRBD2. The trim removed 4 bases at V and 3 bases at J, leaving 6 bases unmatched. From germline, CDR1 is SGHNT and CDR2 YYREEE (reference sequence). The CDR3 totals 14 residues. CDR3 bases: TGTGCCAGCAGCAGTTTAGCGGGGCTCTACGAGCAGTACTTC. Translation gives CASSSLAGLYEQYF.

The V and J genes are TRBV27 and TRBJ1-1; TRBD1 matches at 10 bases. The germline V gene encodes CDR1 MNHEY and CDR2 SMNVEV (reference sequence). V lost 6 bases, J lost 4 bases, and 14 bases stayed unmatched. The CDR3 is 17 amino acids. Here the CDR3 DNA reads TGTGCCAGCAGGCAGGGACAGGGGAGGTTTAAGAGCACTGAAGCTTTCTTT. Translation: CASRQGQGRFKSTEAFF.

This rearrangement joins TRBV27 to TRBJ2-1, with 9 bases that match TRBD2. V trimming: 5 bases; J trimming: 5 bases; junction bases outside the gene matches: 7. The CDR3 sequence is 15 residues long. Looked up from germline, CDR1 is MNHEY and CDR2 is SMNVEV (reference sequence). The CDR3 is CASSGLAGSDNEQFF. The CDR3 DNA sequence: TGTGCCAGCAGTGGTCTAGCGGGGAGTGACAATGAGCAGTTCTTC.

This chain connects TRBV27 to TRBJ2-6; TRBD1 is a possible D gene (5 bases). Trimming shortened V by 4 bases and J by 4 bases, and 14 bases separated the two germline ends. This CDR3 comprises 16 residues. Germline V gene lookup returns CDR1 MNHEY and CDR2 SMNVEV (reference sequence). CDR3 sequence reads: CASSSPQGTGANVLTF. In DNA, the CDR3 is TGTGCCAGCAGTTCCCCCCAGGGCACCGGGGCCAACGTCCTGACTTTC.

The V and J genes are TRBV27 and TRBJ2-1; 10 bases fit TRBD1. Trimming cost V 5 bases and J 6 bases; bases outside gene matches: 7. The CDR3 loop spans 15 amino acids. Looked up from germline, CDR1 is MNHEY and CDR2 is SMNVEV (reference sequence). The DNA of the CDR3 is TGTGCCAGCAGTCTCCGGGACAGGGGAAGCAATGAGCAGTTCTTC. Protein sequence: CASSLRDRGSNEQFF.

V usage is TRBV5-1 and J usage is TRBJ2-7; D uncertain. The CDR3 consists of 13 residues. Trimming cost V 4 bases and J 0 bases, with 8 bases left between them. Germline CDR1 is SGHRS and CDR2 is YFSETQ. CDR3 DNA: TGCGCCAGCAGCCACCCAGTCTCCTACGAGCAGTACTTC. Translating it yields CASSHPVSYEQYF.

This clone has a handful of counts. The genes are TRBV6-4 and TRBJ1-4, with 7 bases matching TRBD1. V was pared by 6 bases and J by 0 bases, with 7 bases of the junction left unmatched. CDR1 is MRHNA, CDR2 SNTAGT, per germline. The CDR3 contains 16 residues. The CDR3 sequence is CASRRDSAATNEKLFF. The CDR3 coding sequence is TGTGCCAGCAGGCGGGACAGTGCCGCAACTAATGAAAAACTGTTTTTT.

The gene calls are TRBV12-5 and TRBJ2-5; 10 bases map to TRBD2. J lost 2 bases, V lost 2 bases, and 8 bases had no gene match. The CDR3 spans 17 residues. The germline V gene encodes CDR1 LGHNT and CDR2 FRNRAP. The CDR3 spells CASGLFSGGSPQETQYF. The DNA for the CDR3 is TGTGCTAGTGGTTTGTTTAGCGGGGGGTCTCCGCAAGAGACCCAGTACTTC.

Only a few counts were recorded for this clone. The CDR3 loop is CASTQGFGTEAFF. The CDR3 region has the DNA TGTGCCAGCACCCAGGGGTTTGGCACTGAAGCTTTCTTT. The rearrangement uses TRBV6-5 and TRBJ1-1; D perhaps matches TRBD1 (6 bases). V was pared by 7 bases and J by 4 bases, with 13 bases between. The CDR3 has 13 residues. Looked up from germline, CDR1 is MNHEY and CDR2 is SVGAGI.

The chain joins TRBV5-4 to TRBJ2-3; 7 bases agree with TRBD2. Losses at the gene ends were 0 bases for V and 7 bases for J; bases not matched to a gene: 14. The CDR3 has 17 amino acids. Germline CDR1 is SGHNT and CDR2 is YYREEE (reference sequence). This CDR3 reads CASSLVSGRGLGHTQYF. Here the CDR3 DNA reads TGTGCCAGCAGCTTGGTCTCGGGGCGGGGGTTGGGACATACGCAGTATTTT. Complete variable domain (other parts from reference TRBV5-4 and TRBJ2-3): ETGVTQSPTHLIKTRGQQVTLRCSSQSGHNTVSWYQQALGQGPQFIFQYYREEENGRGNFPPRFSGLQFPNYSSELNVNALELDDSALYLCASSLVSGRGLGHTQYFGPGTRLTVL.

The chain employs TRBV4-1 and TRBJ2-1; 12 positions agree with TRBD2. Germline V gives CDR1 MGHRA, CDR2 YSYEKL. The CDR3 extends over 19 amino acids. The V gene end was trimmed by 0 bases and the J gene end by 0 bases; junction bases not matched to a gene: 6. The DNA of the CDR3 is TGCGCCAGCAGCCAAGATAAGGCTAGCGGGGGGGCCTCCTACAATGAGCAGTTCTTC. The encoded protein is CASSQDKASGGASYNEQFF.

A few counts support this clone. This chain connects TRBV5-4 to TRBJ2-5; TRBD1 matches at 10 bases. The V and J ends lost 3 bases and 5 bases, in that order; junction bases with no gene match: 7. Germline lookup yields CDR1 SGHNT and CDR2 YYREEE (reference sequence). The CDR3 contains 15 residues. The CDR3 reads CASSSGQGKIETQYF. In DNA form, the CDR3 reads TGTGCCAGCAGCTCGGGACAGGGGAAGATTGAGACCCAGTACTTC.

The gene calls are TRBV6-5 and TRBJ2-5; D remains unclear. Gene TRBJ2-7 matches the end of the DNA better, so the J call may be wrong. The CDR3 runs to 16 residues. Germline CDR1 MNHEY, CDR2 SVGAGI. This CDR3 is CASSYSLMAYSYEQYF. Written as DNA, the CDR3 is TGTGCCAGCAGTTACTCGTTAATGGCTTACAGTTACGAGCAGTACTTC.

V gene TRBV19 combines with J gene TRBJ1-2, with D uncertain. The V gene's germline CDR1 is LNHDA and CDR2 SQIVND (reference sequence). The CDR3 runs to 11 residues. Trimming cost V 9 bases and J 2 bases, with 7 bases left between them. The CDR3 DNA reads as TGTGCCAGCGAGGAGAACTATGGCTACACCTTC. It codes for CASEENYGYTF. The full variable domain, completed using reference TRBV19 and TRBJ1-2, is DGGITQSPKYLFRKEGQNVTLSCEQNLNHDAMYWYRQDPGQGLRLIYYSQIVNDFQKGDIAEGYSVSREKKESFPLTVTSAQKNPTAFYLCASEENYGYTFGSGTRLTVV.

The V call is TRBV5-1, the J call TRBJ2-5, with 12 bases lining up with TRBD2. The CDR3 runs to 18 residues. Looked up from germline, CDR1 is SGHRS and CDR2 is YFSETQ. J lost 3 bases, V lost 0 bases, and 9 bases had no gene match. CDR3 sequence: CASSLGPLAGGTKETQYF. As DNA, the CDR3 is TGCGCCAGCAGCTTGGGACCCCTAGCGGGGGGGACAAAAGAGACCCAGTACTTC.